A single sample gave rise to the 6 T cell receptor beta chains below, sequenced in a study of T cell responses to AZD1222 COVID-19 vaccine. Libraries were prepared by immunoSEQ multiplex PCR; TCRdb keeps only in-frame clonotypes and omits some of them. The table records about 82,000 clones, 75% to 90% of them present only once. The sequences come from peripheral blood, collected on day 0 of AZD1222 vaccination. The receptors shown here come from an adult in good health.

The chain links TRBV28 to TRBJ1-2, with D perhaps TRBD1 (6 bases). CDR1 is MDHEN, CDR2 SYDVKM, per germline. The CDR3 totals 14 residues. V was clipped by 3 bases and J by 14 bases, with 22 bases between them. CDR3 sequence (DNA): TGTGCCAGCAGTTTTCTTGGGTGGAGGGGGGCGCAGACCTTC. Protein: CASSFLGWRGAQTF.

The CDR3 is CASSEDEGWTEAFF. The CDR3 nucleotides are TGTGCCAGCAGTGAAGACGAGGGGTGGACTGAAGCTTTCTTT. V gene TRBV6-1 combines with J gene TRBJ1-1, with a tentative D call TRBD1 (5 bases). There are 14 residues in the CDR3. The germline V and J ends were trimmed by 1 base and 5 bases, with 11 bases remaining between them. Germline V CDR1 and CDR2: MNHNS, SASEGT.

The chain carries TRBV2 and TRBJ2-7; D might be TRBD2 (5 bases). The CDR3 is 13 residues long. Looked up from germline, CDR1 is SNHLY and CDR2 is FYNNEI. The germline V and J ends were trimmed by 8 bases and 5 bases, with 16 bases remaining between them. The CDR3 DNA follows: TGTGCCAGCCCTGAAACGGGGTTCCACGAGCAGTACTTC. Amino acids: CASPETGFHEQYF. The whole variable domain, filled in from reference TRBV2 and TRBJ2-7, reads EPEVTQTPSHQVTQMGQEVILRCVPISNHLYFYWYRQILGQKVEFLVSFYNNEISEKSEIFDDQFSVERPDGSNFTLKIRSTKLEDSAMYFCASPETGFHEQYFGPGTRLTVT.

The chain recombines TRBV4-1 with TRBJ2-1; tentatively, D is TRBD1 (5 bases). CDR3 length: 12 residues. V dropped 2 bases and J dropped 8 bases, with 7 bases sitting between them. Germline CDR1 reads MGHRA; CDR2 reads YSYEKL. CDR3 DNA: TGCGCCAGCAGCCAAAGGGGCTATGAGCAGTTCTTC. Residues: CASSQRGYEQFF.

J is TRBJ1-1 and V is TRBV10-3; TRBD1 aligns across 8 bases. Germline assignment: CDR1 ENHRY and CDR2 SYGVKD. The CDR3 loop spans 15 amino acids. V lost 6 bases to trimming and J lost 3 bases; unmatched junction nucleotides: 9. The DNA of the CDR3 is TGTGCCATCAGGGTGACAGGGGATGGATACACTGAAGCTTTCTTT. Translating gives CAIRVTGDGYTEAFF.

For this clone: The identical CDR3 is also encoded by other nucleotide sequences in the sample. The CDR3: CASSVVPSGLYEQYF. In DNA, the CDR3 is TGTGCCAGCAGCGTAGTACCGAGCGGGTTGTACGAGCAGTACTTC. This chain uses TRBV9 with TRBJ2-7, with a tentative D call TRBD2 (6 bases). V was clipped by 0 bases and J by 4 bases, with 14 bases between them. The germline V gene encodes CDR1 SGDLS and CDR2 YYNGEE. This CDR3 comprises 15 residues.